Below are 6 T cell receptor beta chains sequenced from a single sample in a study of response to subunit inactivated influenza vaccine. TCRdb redid the calling of the RT-PCR reads with MiXCR, one entry per CDR3 protein. The sample records under 550,000 distinct CDR3 sequences, about 8% being singletons. This material consisted of PBMCs from blood, taken about 23 months after vaccination. These receptor sequences come from a man aged 50-75 years who received an inactivated influenza vaccine.

V and J are TRBV7-2 and TRBJ2-1; a possible D gene is TRBD2 (5 bases). This CDR3 is built from 17 residues. In germline, CDR1 is SGHTA, CDR2 FQGNSA. V dropped 2 bases and J dropped 0 bases, with 14 bases sitting between them. CDR3 region: CASSLSGRESSYNEQFF. Here the CDR3 DNA reads TGTGCCAGCAGCTTAAGCGGTAGAGAGAGCTCCTACAATGAGCAGTTCTTC.

This clonotype occurred many times. V gene TRBV12-3 or TRBV12-4 combines with J gene TRBJ1-5; D gene ambiguous. Trimming removed 2 bases from V and 6 bases from J, with 11 bases in between. The CDR3 is 14 residues long. The CDR3 sequence is CASSLYGSGQPQHF. The CDR3 DNA follows: TGTGCCAGCAGTTTATACGGGTCAGGTCAGCCCCAGCATTTT.

Comment on this clonotype: Possible read error: a much larger clone is one base away. This chain uses TRBV12-3 or TRBV12-4 with TRBJ2-1; D may be TRBD1 or TRBD2 (5 bases each). Trimming cost V 5 bases and J 6 bases, with 14 bases left between them. CDR3 length: 14 amino acids. The CDR3 DNA reads as TGTGCCAGCAGTACTATCCGAGGGGTCAATGAGCAGTTCTTC. It yields the protein CASSTIRGVNEQFF.

The chain carries TRBV20-1 and TRBJ2-4; TRBD2 agrees at 10 bases. CDR3 length: 15 amino acids. V was clipped by 6 bases and J by 5 bases; unmatched bases: 10. Germline V gives CDR1 DFQATT, CDR2 SNEGSKA (reference sequence). The CDR3 bases are TGCAGTGCCCTAGGGGCTAGCGGGAGCCAAAACATTCAGTACTTC. As protein: CSALGASGSQNIQYF.

The sample holds many counts of this clonotype. This rearrangement joins TRBV7-9 to TRBJ1-5, with TRBD1 matching 7 bases. Looked up from germline, CDR1 is SEHNR and CDR2 is FQNEAQ (reference sequence). The CDR3 extends over 14 amino acids. The junction had 7 bases not matched to a gene; V was cut back by 0 bases and J by 11 bases. The CDR3 spells CASSLAGGEEAQHF. The CDR3, as DNA: TGTGCCAGCAGCTTAGCAGGGGGCGAGGAAGCCCAGCATTTT.

This clonotype was detected a few times. The chain has TRBV9 and TRBJ2-2; possible D gene TRBD1, 7 bases. Germline CDR1 SGDLS, CDR2 YYNGEE. Trimming left V 0 bases short and J 6 bases short, with 15 bases between. The CDR3 has 16 amino acids. The CDR3 DNA reads as TGTGCCAGCAGCGTAGGCGGAGGGGGGACAGCCGGGGAGCTGTTTTTT. Amino acids: CASSVGGGGTAGELFF.